Sequencing of this T cell receptor (beta chain) was carried out in a study of PD-L1 blockade in urothelial cancer. At the level of the study: Patients had been given 0 to 3 earlier chemotherapy regimens. Specimens of blood held a median count of roughly 140,000 T cells. Study results and limitations: Durable benefit accompanied greater 3-week expansion of tumor-associated blood clones.

With respect to this clone: Its antigen is unidentified.

PCRs each included synthetic TCR analog templates spiked in. TCRdb's copy holds only in-frame clones and misses some; the assay was immunoSEQ multiplex PCR. The table has about 87,000 clones, roughly 89% seen once. Noted time point: pretreatment peripheral blood. The sample here was PBMCs, taken around atezolizumab (anti-PD-L1) treatment. The sequence derives from a man aged 60 to 75 with urothelial cancer.

The CDR3 sequence: CASSRQGAGTGELFF. The CDR3 coding sequence is TGTGCCAGTAGTAGACAGGGGGCGGGCACCGGGGAGCTGTTTTTT. The chain is built from TRBV19 and TRBJ2-2; 10 bases match TRBD1. CDR3 size: 15 residues. V gave up 4 bases and J gave up 4 bases; unmatched junction bases: 3. CDR1 and CDR2 from the germline V gene are LNHDA and SQIVND (reference sequence).